The 28 T cell receptor beta chains in this list originate from one sample, sequenced in a study of patients and donors after allogeneic stem cell transplantation. Via MiXCR, TCRdb re-called the RT-PCR reads, giving one row per CDR3 protein. Among about 40,000 distinct CDR3 sequences listed, under 40% were seen once. The material sequenced was blood, either unsorted or a sorted T cell fraction (not recorded which). Receptor source: a human donor who was either an allogeneic HSCT recipient or a stem cell or donor lymphocyte infusion donor (not recorded which). It is not recorded whose cells these are; they may come from a transplant donor.

There are a few counts of this clonotype. This chain links TRBV21-1 with TRBJ1-5. TRBV21-1 is an annotated pseudogene. This CDR3 region has 13 residues. CDR3 sequence: CASSKQETQPQHF. The CDR3 DNA reads TGTGCCAGCAGCAAACAGGAAACTCAGCCCCAGCATTTT.

This clonotype was seen repeatedly, ten times or more. This chain uses TRBV5-1 with TRBJ2-7; 7 bases are shared with TRBD1. V gave up 0 bases and J gave up 2 bases; unmatched junction bases: 2. The CDR3 is made up of 14 amino acids. The V gene's germline CDR1 is SGHRS and CDR2 YFSETQ. The CDR3 DNA reads as TGCGCCAGCAGCTTGGCCGGACAGGCCTACGAGCAGTACTTC. This translates into CASSLAGQAYEQYF.

V usage is TRBV5-6 and J usage is TRBJ2-4; possibly TRBD2 for D (5 bases). There are 13 residues in the CDR3. V lost 3 bases and J 10 bases, leaving 14 bases between the germline ends. Germline loops: CDR1 SGHDT, CDR2 YYEEEE. The CDR3 bases are TGTGCCAGCAGCTCCGCCCCTGGAGGAATTCAGTACTTC. This codes for CASSSAPGGIQYF.

The chain employs TRBV7-2 and TRBJ1-6; the D is unclear. Between the trimmed V and J ends, which lost 5 bases and 10 bases, there was a span of 12 bases. Germline V gene lookup returns CDR1 SGHTA and CDR2 FQGNSA. The CDR3 is 13 amino acids. The CDR3 nucleotides read TGTGCCAGCAGCCCCTCCGTTTCGTCACCCCTCCACTTT. This translates into CASSPSVSSPLHF. Supplemented by reference TRBV7-2 and TRBJ1-6, the full variable domain reads GAGVSQSPSNKVTEKGKDVELRCDPISGHTALYWYRQSLGQGLEFLIYFQGNSAPDKSGLPSDRFSAERTGGSVSTLTIQRTQQEDSAVYLCASSPSVSSPLHFGNGTRLTVT.

The rearrangement links TRBV20-1 to TRBJ1-2; no clear D gene. Per germline, CDR1 DFQATT and CDR2 SNEGSKA (reference sequence). The CDR3 spans 13 residues. The ends were cut back, 3 bases at V and 2 bases at J, with 10 bases in the middle. The CDR3 coding sequence is TGCAGTGCTAGTGAACAGCAGAACTATGGCTACACCTTC. Translation: CSASEQQNYGYTF.

The chain links TRBV6-2 or TRBV6-3 to TRBJ1-2; D possibly corresponds to TRBD1 (6 bases). The CDR3 is made up of 15 amino acids. Germline loops: CDR1 MNHEY, CDR2 SVGEGT. Trimming took off 7 bases at V and 8 bases at J, with 23 bases between the two ends. CDR3 in DNA: TGTGCCAGCACTCCTCCCACGGGGGCTGGGAACGGCTACACCTTC. The encoded protein is CASTPPTGAGNGYTF.

V gene TRBV5-6 combines with J gene TRBJ2-7; no definite D call. The germline V gene encodes CDR1 SGHDT and CDR2 YYEEEE. The V and J ends lost 4 bases and 1 base respectively, with 15 bases between them. This CDR3 is built from 15 residues. DNA for the CDR3: TGTGCCAGCAGCCCGATATACTATCTGTCCTACGAGCAGTACTTC. Translated: CASSPIYYLSYEQYF.

This clonotype was seen only a few times. The rearrangement joins TRBV5-1 to TRBJ2-7; D is perhaps TRBD1 or TRBD2 (5 bases each). The germline V gene encodes CDR1 SGHRS and CDR2 YFSETQ. With 2 bases removed from V and 6 bases from J, the gap between germline ends came to 9 bases. This CDR3 is built from 12 residues. The CDR3 spells CASSLRGPEQYF. CDR3 nucleotide sequence: TGCGCCAGCAGCTTAAGGGGACCCGAGCAGTACTTC.

The sample holds many counts of this clonotype. V is TRBV12-5 and J is TRBJ1-2, with D possibly matching TRBD1 (6 bases). This CDR3 is built from 15 residues. CDR1 and CDR2 (germline): LGHNT, FRNRAP. Deletions cut 3 bases from V and 6 bases from J, with 17 bases between. CDR3: CASGLLQGMRDGYTF. The CDR3 bases are TGTGCTAGTGGTTTATTACAGGGTATGAGGGATGGCTACACCTTC.

V and J are TRBV5-6 and TRBJ2-1; 12 nucleotides align to TRBD1. The trim removed 3 bases at V and 7 bases at J, leaving 11 bases unmatched. Germline values: CDR1 SGHDT, CDR2 YYEEEE. This CDR3 is 17 amino acids long. CDR3 residues: CASSYTAGTGGWNEQFF. The CDR3 DNA follows: TGTGCCAGCAGCTACACCGCCGGGACAGGGGGCTGGAATGAGCAGTTCTTC. The whole variable domain, remainder taken from reference TRBV5-6 and TRBJ2-1, is DAGVTQSPTHLIKTRGQQVTLRCSPKSGHDTVSWYQQALGQGPQFIFQYYEEEERQRGNFPDRFSGHQFPNYSSELNVNALLLGDSALYLCASSYTAGTGGWNEQFFGPGTRLTVL.

This clonotype was seen a few times. V is TRBV6-5 and J is TRBJ2-2; D may correspond to TRBD1 or TRBD2 (5 bases each). Per the germline V gene, CDR1 is MNHEY and CDR2 is SVGAGI. The length of the CDR3 is 16 residues. V lost 0 bases, J lost 4 bases, and 12 bases lay in between. CDR3 protein: CASSYSGPSTTGELFF. As DNA, the CDR3 is TGTGCCAGCAGTTACTCGGGACCAAGTACCACCGGGGAGCTGTTTTTT.

This clonotype has at least ten counts. The chain couples TRBV2 to TRBJ2-7, with unresolved D. The V end lost 2 bases, the J end lost 0 bases, and 11 bases lay between the germline ends. CDR1 is SNHLY, CDR2 FYNNEI, per germline. The CDR3 extends over 15 amino acids. In DNA, the CDR3 is TGTGCCAGCAGTGAATTTCAGCTGAGCTCCTACGAGCAGTACTTC. Encoded protein: CASSEFQLSSYEQYF.

This clonotype was counted at least ten times. The chain couples TRBV7-9 to TRBJ1-5, with D maybe TRBD1 (5 bases). CDR3 length equals 14 residues. With 6 bases removed from V and 8 bases from J, the gap between germline ends came to 17 bases. Germline-derived CDR1 and CDR2 are SEHNR and FQNEAQ (reference sequence). CDR3 coding DNA: TGTGCCAGCAGGATCGGGGACTGGAGGGAGCCCCAGCATTTT. It is translated as CASRIGDWREPQHF.

The chain carries TRBV12-3 or TRBV12-4 and TRBJ2-1; D remains ambiguous. CDR3 size: 12 residues. V lost 3 bases to trimming and J lost 6 bases, with 6 bases between them. The CDR3 loop is CASSFHPNEQFF. CDR3 in DNA: TGTGCCAGCAGTTTCCACCCCAATGAGCAGTTCTTC.

This rearrangement joins TRBV23-1 to TRBJ1-5, with D unresolved. TRBV23-1 is classed as an ORF, of uncertain function. This CDR3 has 11 residues. Trimming removed 4 bases at V and 13 bases at J, with 11 bases between. The CDR3 sequence: CASSRKGRQHF. CDR3 nucleotide sequence: TGCGCCAGCAGTCGTAAGGGCCGACAGCATTTT.

The chain combines TRBV29-1 with TRBJ2-6; D gene ambiguous. Trimming took 7 bases from V and 2 from J, leaving 9 bases between them. Per the germline V gene, CDR1 is SQVTM and CDR2 is ANQGSEA. This CDR3 is 13 amino acids long. In DNA, the CDR3 is TGCAGCGCTGAGATGACTGGGGCCAACGTCCTGACTTTC. Its protein product is CSAEMTGANVLTF.

This clonotype was counted only a few times. The chain recombines TRBV4-3 with TRBJ2-7; unclear D gene. V lost 4 bases, J lost 5 bases, and 12 bases lay in between. This CDR3 comprises 13 residues. CDR1 LGHNA and CDR2 YSLEER come from the germline V gene. The CDR3 reads CASSPQVRHEQYF. CDR3 DNA sequence: TGCGCCAGCAGCCCTCAAGTCCGGCACGAGCAGTACTTC.

This clonotype came up a few times. The J gene is TRBJ2-1, the V gene TRBV12-3 or TRBV12-4, with D tentatively TRBD2 (6 bases). Trimming removed 3 bases from V and 6 bases from J, with 18 bases in between. The CDR3 extends over 16 amino acids. In nucleotides, the CDR3 is TGTGCCAGCAGTTTCTCCGGGACCCCCGGGGGCAATGAGCAGTTCTTC. Residues: CASSFSGTPGGNEQFF.

J is TRBJ2-3 and V is TRBV5-8; D is undetermined. Between the trimmed V and J ends, which lost 2 bases and 3 bases, there was a span of 4 bases. Looked up from germline, CDR1 is SGHTS and CDR2 is YDEGEE. There are 12 residues in the CDR3. The CDR3 protein is CASSFGTDTQYF. CDR3 DNA sequence: TGTGCCAGCAGCTTTGGGACAGATACGCAGTATTTT.

This clonotype was counted many times. J is TRBJ1-6 and V is TRBV20-1; maybe TRBD1 (5 bases). The germline V and J ends were trimmed by 5 bases and 3 bases, with 11 bases remaining between them. CDR3 length equals 14 residues. Germline CDR1 DFQATT, CDR2 SNEGSKA (reference sequence). The CDR3 DNA reads TGCAGTGCTGCTAGACAGAACTATAATTCACCCCTCCACTTT. Translation: CSAARQNYNSPLHF.

The chain joins TRBV11-1 to TRBJ1-2; 7 bases are shared with TRBD1. Germline assignment: CDR1 SGHAT and CDR2 FQDESV (reference sequence). The CDR3 contains 15 residues. V lost 5 bases and J lost 2; bases outside the gene matches: 8. The CDR3 coding sequence is TGTGCCAGCAGCCATGACACCAGGGGGAACTATGGCTACACCTTC. This sequence encodes CASSHDTRGNYGYTF.

This CDR3 is CASSQETYGPYEQYF. CDR3 coding DNA: TGCGCCAGCAGCCAAGAGACTTATGGCCCGTACGAGCAGTACTTC. This chain connects TRBV4-3 to TRBJ2-7; D gene ambiguous. The germline V gene encodes CDR1 LGHNA and CDR2 YSLEER. The CDR3 length is 15 residues. The V end lost 0 bases, the J end lost 4 bases, and 13 bases lay between the germline ends.

This clonotype has just a few counts. The chain carries TRBV12-3 or TRBV12-4 and TRBJ2-1; TRBD2 might be the D (5 bases). With 6 bases removed from V and 3 bases from J, the gap between germline ends came to 15 bases. There are 15 residues in the CDR3. The CDR3 nucleotides read TGTGCCAGCAGGTCATTAGCGTCCCGCTACAATGAGCAGTTCTTC. This codes for CASRSLASRYNEQFF.

The chain combines TRBV10-1 with TRBJ2-7; perhaps TRBD1 as D (5 bases). The CDR3 consists of 12 residues. Germline V gene sequence: CDR1 WNHNN, CDR2 SYGVQD (reference sequence). Deletions cut 6 bases from V and 6 bases from J, with 12 bases between. The CDR3 region is CASSLQVGEQYF. CDR3 sequence (DNA): TGCGCCAGCAGCCTACAGGTGGGCGAGCAGTACTTC.

V is TRBV20-1 and J is TRBJ2-3, with D maybe TRBD2 (6 bases). V lost 2 bases and J lost 1, with 13 bases in between. The CDR3 is 15 amino acids. CDR1 is DFQATT and CDR2 is SNEGSKA in the germline V gene (reference sequence). DNA of the CDR3: TGCAGTGCTAGATGGGGGGAGACTCGCACAGATACGCAGTATTTT. Its protein is CSARWGETRTDTQYF.

This clonotype was picked up a small number of times. The chain employs TRBV7-2 and TRBJ1-5; no clear D. The V gene lost 5 bases and the J gene lost 3 bases, with 11 bases spanning the gap. Germline CDR1 is SGHTA and CDR2 is FQGNSA. CDR3 size: 14 residues. Written as DNA, the CDR3 is TGTGCCAGCAGCGTCCAGTTCAACAATCAGCCCCAGCATTTT. This encodes CASSVQFNNQPQHF.

The sample holds many counts of this clonotype. The chain joins TRBV12-3 or TRBV12-4 to TRBJ1-1; D not resolved. CDR3 size: 19 residues. Trimming stripped 5 bases from V and 0 bases from J, with 25 bases between. The CDR3 protein is CASSRRVPEKAAMNTEAFF. CDR3 coding DNA: TGTGCCAGCAGTCGCCGGGTCCCGGAAAAAGCGGCTATGAACACTGAAGCTTTCTTT.

The genes are TRBV18 and TRBJ2-5, with a possible D match to TRBD2 (6 bases). The CDR3 is made up of 12 amino acids. Germline loops: CDR1 KGHSH, CDR2 LQKENI. Trimming cost V 3 bases and J 4 bases, with 6 bases left between them. The CDR3 nucleotides read TGTGCCAGCTCACCGGGGGGAGAGACCCAGTACTTC. Residues: CASSPGGETQYF.